This TCR beta chain originates from a study of blood T cells in healthy people across ages. Study outcomes and limitations: Leaving the PBMCs unsorted stopped any conclusive comparison of naive versus antigen-experienced cells.

Each donor had about 9.6 milliliters of peripheral blood drawn. Per sample, a minimum of 6.5 million PBMCs were isolated. Comment on this clonotype: The target antigen is unknown.

The CDR3 extends over 17 amino acids. V gave up 5 bases and J gave up 11 bases, with 30 bases separating them. Together with a sample-barcoded 5' primer, a J-beta primer mix was included in a second PCR lasting roughly 6 to 12 cycles. TCRdb processed the 5' RACE reads anew with MiXCR; each CDR3 protein has one entry. The profile shows 1.5 million to 1.8 million distinct CDR3 sequences, roughly 43% of them singletons. Sequencing was carried out using blood. The TCR sequence derives from a woman in her late teens or twenties in good health. V usage is TRBV12-3 or TRBV12-4 and J usage is TRBJ2-5; no firm D call. CDR3 in amino acids: CASSKISARYSYNEQYF. The CDR3 nucleotides are TGTGCCAGCAGTAAAATATCGGCGCGTTACTCCTACAATGAGCAGTACTTC.